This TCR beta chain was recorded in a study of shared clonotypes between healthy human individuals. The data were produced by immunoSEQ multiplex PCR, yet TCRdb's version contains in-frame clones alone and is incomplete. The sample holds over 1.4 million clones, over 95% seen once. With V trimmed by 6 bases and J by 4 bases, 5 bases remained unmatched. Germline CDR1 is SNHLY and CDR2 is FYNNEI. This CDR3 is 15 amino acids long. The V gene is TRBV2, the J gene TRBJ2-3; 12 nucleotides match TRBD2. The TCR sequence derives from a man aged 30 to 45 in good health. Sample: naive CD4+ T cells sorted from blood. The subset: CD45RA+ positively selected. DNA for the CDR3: TGTGCCAGCAGGAGCCGACTAGCGGGAGCAGATACGCAGTATTTT. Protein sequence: CASRSRLAGADTQYF.